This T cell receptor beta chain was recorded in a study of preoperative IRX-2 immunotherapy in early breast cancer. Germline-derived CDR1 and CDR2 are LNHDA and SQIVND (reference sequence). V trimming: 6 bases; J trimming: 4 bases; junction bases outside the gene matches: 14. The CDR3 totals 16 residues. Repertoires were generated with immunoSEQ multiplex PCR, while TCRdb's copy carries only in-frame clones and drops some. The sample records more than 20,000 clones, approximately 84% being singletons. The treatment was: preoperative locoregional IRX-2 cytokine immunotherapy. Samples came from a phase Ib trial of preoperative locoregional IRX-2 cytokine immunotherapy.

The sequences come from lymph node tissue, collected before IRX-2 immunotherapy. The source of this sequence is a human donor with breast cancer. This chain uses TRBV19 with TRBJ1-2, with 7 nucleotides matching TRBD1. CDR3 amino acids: CASRSDRDSKTYGYTF. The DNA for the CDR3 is TGTGCCAGTAGATCAGACCGGGACAGCAAGACCTATGGCTACACCTTC.